This T cell receptor beta chain was recovered during a study of cytomegalovirus exposure and HLA in healthy donors. About the study: Unique TCR beta sequences numbering approximately 120 million came from about 180 million T cells in an earlier analysis.

Note on this clone: Its antigen remains unknown.

In germline, CDR1 is SGHTA, CDR2 FQGNSA. The germline V and J ends were trimmed by 1 base and 8 bases, with 17 bases remaining between them. The CDR3 is made up of 16 amino acids. 60 Vbeta and 13 Jbeta primers were used in PCR. The data were produced by immunoSEQ multiplex PCR, yet TCRdb's version contains in-frame clones alone and is incomplete. This sample has 150,000 to 170,000 clones, with about 70% found just once. Study-level findings and limits: Many donors shared some public TCRs, even though most TCR sequences were rare. 164 TCR beta chains were listed as cytomegalovirus-associated.

Sequenced sample: PBMCs. The clonotype comes from a young man in good health and CMV-seronegative. This chain connects TRBV7-2 to TRBJ1-4; D unresolved. The CDR3 DNA reads as TGTGCCAGCAGCTTAGTATACGGGGAGTTCACAGAAAAACTGTTTTTT. This sequence encodes CASSLVYGEFTEKLFF.